Here is one TCR beta chain with its context. Its target is unknown. This CDR3 has 16 amino acids. Trimming removed 2 bases from V and 9 bases from J, with 17 bases in between. The germline CDR1 and CDR2 sequences are MNHEY and SVGAGI. The method was immunoSEQ multiplex PCR; TCRdb's version includes in-frame clones alone and lacks a portion of them. The repertoire has some 80,000 clones, less than 90% of them found once; the top ten carry 6% to 9%. These data come from a study of T cell responses to AZD1222 COVID-19 vaccine. Study summary: Second doses that came at about 4 or about 12 weeks were put together.

Study-level findings and limits: Of spike-specific TCRs, nearly half reportedly target regions left unmutated in variants. Spike-specific TCRs gained breadth and depth after people received two AZD1222 doses. In a largely white British group with more females than males, clonal diversity was possibly underestimated.

The chain employs TRBV6-5 and TRBJ1-6, with a weak D call TRBD1 (5 bases). The TCR was taken from an adult in good health. The input for sequencing was peripheral blood, taken on day 0 of AZD1222 vaccination. The CDR3: CASSYTGTANASPLHF. The CDR3 coding sequence is TGTGCCAGCAGTTACACCGGGACGGCCAATGCTTCACCCCTCCACTTT.